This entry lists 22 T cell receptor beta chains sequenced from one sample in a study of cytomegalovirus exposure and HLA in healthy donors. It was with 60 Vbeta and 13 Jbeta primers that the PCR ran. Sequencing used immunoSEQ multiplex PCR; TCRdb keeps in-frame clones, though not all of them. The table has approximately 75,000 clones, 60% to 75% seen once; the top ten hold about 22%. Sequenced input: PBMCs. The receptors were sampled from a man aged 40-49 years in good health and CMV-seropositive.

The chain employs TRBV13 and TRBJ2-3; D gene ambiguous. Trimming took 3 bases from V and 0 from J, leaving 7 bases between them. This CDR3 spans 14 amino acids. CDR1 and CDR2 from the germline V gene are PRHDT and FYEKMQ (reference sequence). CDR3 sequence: CASSFRVSTDTQYF. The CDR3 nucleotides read TGTGCCAGCAGCTTTCGGGTGAGCACAGATACGCAGTATTTT.

The CDR3: CASSQGEGLLSYEQYF. The CDR3 nucleotides read TGCGCCAGCAGCCAAGGGGAGGGGCTCCTCTCCTACGAGCAGTACTTC. The chain recombines TRBV4-1 with TRBJ2-7, with 7 bases lining up with TRBD2. This CDR3 contains 16 residues. Germline CDR1 is MGHRA and CDR2 is YSYEKL. V gave up 1 base and J gave up 0 bases; unmatched junction bases: 6.

The CDR3 spells CASSERQGKSYEQYF. The CDR3 DNA sequence: TGTGCCAGCAGTGAGCGGCAGGGGAAGTCGTACGAGCAGTACTTC. The V gene is TRBV6-1, the J gene TRBJ2-7; D is perhaps TRBD1 (6 bases). V lost 3 bases, J lost 4 bases, and 16 bases lay in between. The CDR3 sequence is 15 residues long. Germline V gene sequence: CDR1 MNHNS, CDR2 SASEGT.

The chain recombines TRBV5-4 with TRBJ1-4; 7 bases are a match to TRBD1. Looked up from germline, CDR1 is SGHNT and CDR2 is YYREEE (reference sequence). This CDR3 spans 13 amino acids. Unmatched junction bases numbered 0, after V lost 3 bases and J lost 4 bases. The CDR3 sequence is CASSWDSNEKLFF. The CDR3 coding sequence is TGTGCCAGCAGCTGGGACAGTAATGAAAAACTGTTTTTT.

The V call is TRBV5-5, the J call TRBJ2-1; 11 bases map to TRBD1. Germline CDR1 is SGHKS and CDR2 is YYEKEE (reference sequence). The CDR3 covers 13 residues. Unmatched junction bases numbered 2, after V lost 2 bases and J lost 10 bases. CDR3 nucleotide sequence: TGTGCCAGCAGCTTTTGGGACAGGGGGGAGCAGTTCTTC. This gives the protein CASSFWDRGEQFF.

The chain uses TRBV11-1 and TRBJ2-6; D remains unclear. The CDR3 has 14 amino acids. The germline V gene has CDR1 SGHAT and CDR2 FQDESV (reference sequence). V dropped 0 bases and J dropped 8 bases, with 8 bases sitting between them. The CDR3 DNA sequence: TGTGCCAGCAGCTTAGCCCCGGGTTCCAACGTCCTGACTTTC. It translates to CASSLAPGSNVLTF.

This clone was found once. The CDR3 reads CASSYSFGTEAFF. As DNA, the CDR3 is TGTGCCAGCAGTTACTCTTTCGGCACTGAAGCTTTCTTT. This chain joins TRBV6-5 and TRBJ1-1, with D hard to call. Germline V lookup: CDR1 MNHEY, CDR2 SVGAGI. The CDR3 has 13 residues. Trimming took off 0 bases at V and 4 bases at J, with 6 bases between the two ends.

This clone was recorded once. The CDR3 DNA is TGTGCCAGCAGCTTAGCTGCCCTAGACGAGCAGTACTTC. Translated, it gives CASSLAALDEQYF. The V call is TRBV7-9, the J call TRBJ2-7; D is unclear. Germline values: CDR1 SEHNR, CDR2 FQNEAQ (reference sequence). The CDR3 covers 13 residues. With 0 bases removed from V and 5 bases from J, the gap between germline ends came to 8 bases.

The CDR3 here is CASSEDGTEAFF. CDR3 coding DNA: TGTGCCAGCAGTGAAGACGGCACTGAAGCTTTCTTT. The chain is built from TRBV2 and TRBJ1-1, with D uncertain. In germline, CDR1 is SNHLY, CDR2 FYNNEI. V gave up 1 base and J gave up 4 bases, with 4 bases separating them. This CDR3 region has 12 residues.

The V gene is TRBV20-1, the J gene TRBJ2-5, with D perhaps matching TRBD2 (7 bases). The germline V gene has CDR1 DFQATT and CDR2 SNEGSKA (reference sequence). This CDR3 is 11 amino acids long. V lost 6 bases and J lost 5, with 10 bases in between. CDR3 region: CSARGAETQYF. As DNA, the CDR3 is TGCAGTGCCCGGGGGGCCGAGACCCAGTACTTC.

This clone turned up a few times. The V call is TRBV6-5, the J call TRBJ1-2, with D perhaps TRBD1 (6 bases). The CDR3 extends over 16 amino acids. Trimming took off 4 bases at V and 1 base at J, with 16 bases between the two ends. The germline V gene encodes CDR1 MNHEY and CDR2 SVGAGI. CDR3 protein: CASSSSPGTINYGYTF. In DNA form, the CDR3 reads TGTGCCAGCAGTTCAAGTCCCGGGACAATTAACTATGGCTACACCTTC.

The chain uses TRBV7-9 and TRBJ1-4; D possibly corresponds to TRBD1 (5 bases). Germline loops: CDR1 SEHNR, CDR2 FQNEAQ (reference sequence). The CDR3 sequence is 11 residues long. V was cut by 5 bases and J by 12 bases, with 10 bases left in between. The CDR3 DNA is TGTGCCAGCAGCCAAGACAGACAACTGTTTTTT. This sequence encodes CASSQDRQLFF.

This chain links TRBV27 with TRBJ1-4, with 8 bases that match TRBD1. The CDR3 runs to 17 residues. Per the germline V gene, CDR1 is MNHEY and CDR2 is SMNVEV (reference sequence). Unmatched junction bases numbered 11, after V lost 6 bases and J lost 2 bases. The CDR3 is CASSPGRGRGTNEKLFF. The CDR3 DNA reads TGTGCCAGCAGCCCGGGCAGGGGGCGCGGGACTAATGAAAAACTGTTTTTT.

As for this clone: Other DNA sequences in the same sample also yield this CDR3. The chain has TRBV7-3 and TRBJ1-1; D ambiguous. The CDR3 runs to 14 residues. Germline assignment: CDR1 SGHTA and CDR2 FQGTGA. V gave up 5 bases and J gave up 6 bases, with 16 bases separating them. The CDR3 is CASSTSAGSSEAFF. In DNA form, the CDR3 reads TGTGCCAGCAGCACCTCAGCCGGGAGCTCTGAAGCTTTCTTT.

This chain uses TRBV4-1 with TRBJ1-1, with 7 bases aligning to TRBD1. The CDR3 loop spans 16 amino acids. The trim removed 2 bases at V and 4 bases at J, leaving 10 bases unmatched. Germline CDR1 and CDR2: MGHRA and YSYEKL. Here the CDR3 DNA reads TGCGCCAGCAGCCAACCCGTCAAACAGGGGTCCACTGAAGCTTTCTTT. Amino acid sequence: CASSQPVKQGSTEAFF.

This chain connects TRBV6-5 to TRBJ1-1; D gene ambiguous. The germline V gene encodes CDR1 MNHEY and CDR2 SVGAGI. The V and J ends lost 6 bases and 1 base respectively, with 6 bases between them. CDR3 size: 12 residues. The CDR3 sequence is CASSGTNTEAFF. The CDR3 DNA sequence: TGTGCCAGCAGCGGTACGAACACTGAAGCTTTCTTT.

The CDR3 here is CASSYIIRGRETQYF. The CDR3 bases are TGTGCCAGCAGTTACATCATTAGGGGAAGGGAGACCCAGTACTTC. This sequence joins TRBV6-6 and TRBJ2-5, with D maybe TRBD1 (5 bases). Trimming took 2 bases from V and 5 from J, leaving 15 bases between them. The CDR3 sequence is 15 residues long. Germline lookup yields CDR1 MNHNY and CDR2 SVGAGI (reference sequence).

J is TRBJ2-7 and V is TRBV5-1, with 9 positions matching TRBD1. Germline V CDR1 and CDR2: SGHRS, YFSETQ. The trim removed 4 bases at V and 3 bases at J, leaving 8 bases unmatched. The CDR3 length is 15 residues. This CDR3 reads CASSPGTGWLYEQYF. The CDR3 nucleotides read TGCGCCAGCAGCCCCGGGACAGGGTGGCTCTACGAGCAGTACTTC.

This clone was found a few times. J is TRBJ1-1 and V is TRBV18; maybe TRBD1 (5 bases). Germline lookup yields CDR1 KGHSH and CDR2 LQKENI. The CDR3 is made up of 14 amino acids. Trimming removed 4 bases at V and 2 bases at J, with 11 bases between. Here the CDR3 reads CASSLQTANTEAFF. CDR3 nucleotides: TGTGCCAGCTCACTCCAGACAGCTAACACTGAAGCTTTCTTT.

This chain's CDR3 is CASSPGTSGEPQFF. The CDR3 bases are TGTGCCAGCAGCCCAGGGACTAGCGGGGAGCCCCAGTTCTTC. The V and J genes are TRBV7-3 and TRBJ2-1, with 13 bases aligning to TRBD2. Trimming removed 5 bases from V and 13 bases from J; junction bases left unmatched: 8. Germline V gene lookup returns CDR1 SGHTA and CDR2 FQGTGA. The CDR3 is 14 residues long.

CDR3 sequence: CASSHLGLADTDTQYF. The CDR3 nucleotides are TGCGCCAGCAGCCACCTGGGACTAGCGGACACAGATACGCAGTATTTT. The chain recombines TRBV4-1 with TRBJ2-3, with 11 bases that match TRBD2. The J segment lost 2 bases and the V segment lost 3 bases, leaving 4 bases of the junction unmatched. The CDR3 covers 16 residues. Looked up from germline, CDR1 is MGHRA and CDR2 is YSYEKL.

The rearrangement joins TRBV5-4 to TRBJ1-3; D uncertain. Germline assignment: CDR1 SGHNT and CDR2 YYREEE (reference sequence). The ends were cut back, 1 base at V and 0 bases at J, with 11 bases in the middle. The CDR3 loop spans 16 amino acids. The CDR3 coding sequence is TGTGCCAGCAGCTTGTCGGGTTCGGGCTCTGGAAACACCATATATTTT. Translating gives CASSLSGSGSGNTIYF.